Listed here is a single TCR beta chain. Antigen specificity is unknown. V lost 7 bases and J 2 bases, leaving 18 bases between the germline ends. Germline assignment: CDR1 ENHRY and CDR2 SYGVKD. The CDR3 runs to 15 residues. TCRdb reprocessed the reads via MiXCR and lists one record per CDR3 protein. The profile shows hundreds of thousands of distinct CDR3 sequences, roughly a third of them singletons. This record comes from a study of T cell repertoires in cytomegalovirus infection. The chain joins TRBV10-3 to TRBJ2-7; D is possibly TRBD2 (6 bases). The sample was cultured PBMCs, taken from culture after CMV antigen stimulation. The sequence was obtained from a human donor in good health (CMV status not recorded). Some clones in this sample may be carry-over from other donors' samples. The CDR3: CAIKRGTGSAYEQYF. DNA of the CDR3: TGTGCCATCAAGCGTGGGACCGGGAGCGCCTACGAGCAGTACTTC.